This T cell receptor beta chain was retrieved from a study of blood T cell repertoires in COVID-19. The overall study: Acute and convalescent COVID-19 samples came from the United States, Italy and Spain.

The CDR3 runs 18 residues. Germline lookup yields CDR1 SGHKS and CDR2 YYEKEE (reference sequence). V was clipped by 1 base and J by 2 bases, with 18 bases between them. Assay: immunoSEQ multiplex PCR; the TCRdb copy retains only in-frame clones and omits some. This table has nearly 350,000 clones, about 90% appearing once. Self-reported history from a screening survey and questionnaire set each donor's cohort. Resolution of symptoms, clearance, or two negative PCRs was present in recovered Cohort 3 donors. Sequenced sample: PBMCs or T cells enriched from blood (not recorded which). The gene calls are TRBV5-5 and TRBJ1-4; possible D gene TRBD1, 5 bases. The origin of this receptor is a woman between 25 and 40 years old who had recovered from COVID-19. The CDR3 DNA sequence: TGTGCCAGCAGCTTGAGGGTTGGGAGGGGTTACACTAATGAAAAACTGTTTTTT. It yields the protein CASSLRVGRGYTNEKLFF.